This T cell receptor (beta chain) is drawn from a study of cytomegalovirus exposure and HLA in healthy donors. Study-wide points: TCR beta chains numbering some 150 were designated cytomegalovirus-associated.

The PCR contained 60 Vbeta and 13 Jbeta primers. Sequencing was performed with immunoSEQ multiplex PCR; in TCRdb, only in-frame clones are kept and a portion is missing. The sample consists of 120,000 or so clones, around four fifths of them appearing once. Comments on this clone: What it binds is unknown.

The sample taken for sequencing was PBMCs. This TCR was sampled from a young man in good health and CMV-seropositive.

The CDR3: CASRIGKGAGTEAFF. For the CDR3, the DNA is TGTGCCAGTAGAATCGGCAAGGGCGCGGGTACTGAAGCTTTCTTT. The chain joins TRBV19 to TRBJ1-1; the D is unclear. The V end was cut by 6 bases, the J end by 5 bases, with 19 bases between. The germline V gene encodes CDR1 LNHDA and CDR2 SQIVND (reference sequence). The CDR3 runs 15 residues.